The 11 T cell receptor beta chains listed next were all sequenced from one sample in a study of blood T cell repertoires in COVID-19. This table comes from immunoSEQ multiplex PCR, and its TCRdb copy is limited to in-frame clones, with some not included. The data contain 250,000 to 300,000 clones, 75% to 90% of them singletons. The sample comprised peripheral blood. The receptors were gathered from a woman aged 70-85 years with COVID-19, enrolled during active disease.

The V gene is TRBV7-2, the J gene TRBJ2-7; 8 nucleotides align to TRBD2. Germline CDR1 reads SGHTA; CDR2 reads FQGNSA. The V gene end was trimmed by 5 bases and the J gene end by 2 bases; junction bases not matched to a gene: 8. This CDR3 has 15 residues. DNA of the CDR3: TGTGCCAGCAGCCCCCGAAGCGGGGGTACCTACGAGCAGTACTTC. Amino acid sequence: CASSPRSGGTYEQYF.

The chain is built from TRBV10-1 and TRBJ2-7, with a tentative D call TRBD1 (5 bases). The CDR3 has 11 amino acids. In germline, CDR1 is WNHNN, CDR2 SYGVQD (reference sequence). Between the trimmed V and J ends, which lost 3 bases and 5 bases, there was a span of 5 bases. The CDR3 protein is CASSDRDEQYF. CDR3 DNA sequence: TGCGCCAGCAGTGACAGGGACGAGCAGTACTTC.

The chain carries TRBV9 and TRBJ2-3, with TRBD2 identical over 9 bases. CDR1 and CDR2 from the germline V gene are SGDLS and YYNGEE. V shed 3 bases and J 6 bases; nucleotides not matched to a gene: 14. There are 17 residues in the CDR3. CDR3 protein: CASSALTSGLGRDTQYF. In DNA, the CDR3 is TGTGCCAGCAGCGCTTTGACTAGCGGACTCGGCAGGGATACGCAGTATTTT.

This clone was picked up many times. This chain links TRBV2 with TRBJ2-7, with 10 bases that match TRBD1. The CDR3 consists of 13 residues. V shed 7 bases, J shed 5 bases, and the junction held 5 bases outside the gene matches. From germline, CDR1 is SNHLY and CDR2 FYNNEI. CDR3 protein: CASNWDRGHEQYF. The CDR3 DNA is TGTGCCAGCAATTGGGACAGGGGCCACGAGCAGTACTTC.

This sequence joins TRBV27 and TRBJ2-7; D is unresolved. V was clipped by 2 bases and J by 2 bases, with 10 bases between them. Germline V gene sequence: CDR1 MNHEY, CDR2 SMNVEV (reference sequence). This CDR3 is 14 amino acids long. CDR3 nucleotides: TGTGCCAGCAGTTTAAGGCCCCTAGCCTACGAGCAGTACTTC. This codes for CASSLRPLAYEQYF.

This chain joins TRBV4-1 and TRBJ2-3; no definite D call. Looked up from germline, CDR1 is MGHRA and CDR2 is YSYEKL. CDR3 size: 15 residues. Trimming took off 0 bases at V and 2 bases at J, with 9 bases between the two ends. CDR3 amino acids: CASSQDQYNTDTQYF. DNA of the CDR3: TGCGCCAGCAGCCAAGATCAGTATAACACAGATACGCAGTATTTT.

Note on this clone: A read error may account for a junction end that differs from germline. This chain connects TRBV6-5 to TRBJ2-7, with D possibly being TRBD2 (6 bases). CDR1 is MNHEY and CDR2 is SVGAGI in the germline V gene. This CDR3 is built from 15 residues. CDR3 residues: CASSYLEGPSSEQYF. CDR3 bases: TGTGCCAGCAGTTACCTGGAGGGACCCTCCTCCGAGCAGTACTTC.

The V and J genes are TRBV6-5 and TRBJ2-4, with 8 bases identical to TRBD2. Germline trimming cut 4 bases from V and 5 bases from J; bases unmatched to any gene: 4. Germline V CDR1 and CDR2: MNHEY, SVGAGI. The CDR3 covers 14 residues. In DNA, the CDR3 is TGTGCCAGCAGTTTCGGGGGGGGTGAAAACATTCAGTACTTC. This codes for CASSFGGGENIQYF.

The chain recombines TRBV5-1 with TRBJ1-3; D call uncertain. The CDR3 runs 14 residues. Trimming left V 5 bases short and J 0 bases short, with 9 bases between. Germline loops: CDR1 SGHRS, CDR2 YFSETQ. CDR3 sequence (DNA): TGCGCCAGCAGAGAGGATAGCTCTGGAAACACCATATATTTT. Protein product: CASREDSSGNTIYF.

The rearrangement joins TRBV18 to TRBJ2-2, with 8 bases matching TRBD1. CDR1 and CDR2 (germline): KGHSH, LQKENI. This CDR3 region has 16 residues. V trimming: 2 bases; J trimming: 3 bases; junction bases outside the gene matches: 5. The CDR3 DNA reads TGTGCCAGCTCACCAGGACAGGGAAGGGACACCGGGGAGCTGTTTTTT. It translates to CASSPGQGRDTGELFF.

The rearrangement links TRBV6-5 to TRBJ2-5; D not certain. The CDR3 spans 13 residues. CDR1 and CDR2 from the germline V gene are MNHEY and SVGAGI. Trimming stripped 5 bases from V and 2 bases from J, with 9 bases between. The CDR3 loop reads CASSTTLQETQYF. The DNA for the CDR3 is TGTGCCAGCAGTACGACATTACAAGAGACCCAGTACTTC.